This is a list of T cell receptor beta chains from one sample in a study of cytomegalovirus exposure and HLA in healthy donors. Repertoires were generated with immunoSEQ multiplex PCR, while TCRdb's copy carries only in-frame clones and drops some. This table has about 85,000 clones, approximately 70% appearing once. Sequencing was done on a sample of PBMCs. These TCRs come from a man aged 30 to 39 in good health and CMV-seronegative. Both conserved end residues are part of each CDR3. Fields, in order: V gene, J gene, clone size, D gene, CDR3 protein, CDR3 DNA. D genes are given only for firm matches. Size tells how often a clone was seen (once, few, many) or the class of an expanded clone, and some rows leave it out.

V gene: TRBV27; J gene: TRBJ1-2; clone size: -; D gene: -; CDR3 protein: CASSELSGVHGYTF; CDR3 DNA: TGTGCCAGCAGTGAACTTTCAGGGGTTCATGGCTACACCTTC
V gene: TRBV6-5; J gene: TRBJ2-4; clone size: -; D gene: -; CDR3 protein: CASSYSNGLGNIQYF; CDR3 DNA: TGTGCCAGCAGTTACTCGAATGGTCTCGGGAACATTCAGTACTTC
V gene: TRBV2; J gene: TRBJ2-7; clone size: -; D gene: TRBD1; CDR3 protein: CASSALPQDRVSYEQYF; CDR3 DNA: TGTGCCAGCAGCGCTCTTCCACAGGACAGGGTCTCCTACGAGCAGTACTTC
V gene: TRBV4-1; J gene: TRBJ2-1; clone size: -; D gene: TRBD1; CDR3 protein: CASSQVGTGVKNEQFF; CDR3 DNA: TGCGCCAGCAGCCAAGTGGGGACAGGGGTAAAAAATGAGCAGTTCTTC
V gene: TRBV5-1; J gene: TRBJ1-3; clone size: -; D gene: -; CDR3 protein: CASKAGAGGNTIYF; CDR3 DNA: TGCGCCAGCAAGGCTGGCGCGGGTGGAAACACCATATATTTT
V gene: TRBV11-3; J gene: TRBJ2-7; clone size: -; D gene: TRBD1; CDR3 protein: CASSEDRGYEQYF; CDR3 DNA: TGTGCCAGCAGCGAAGACAGGGGGTACGAGCAGTACTTC
V gene: TRBV2; J gene: TRBJ2-1; clone size: -; D gene: TRBD1; CDR3 protein: CASRGNRGPYNEQFF; CDR3 DNA: TGTGCCAGCAGGGGAAACAGGGGCCCCTACAATGAGCAGTTCTTC
V gene: TRBV6-1; J gene: TRBJ1-5; clone size: -; D gene: -; CDR3 protein: CASRPGHISNQPQHF; CDR3 DNA: TGTGCCAGCAGGCCGGGACACATTAGCAATCAGCCCCAGCATTTT
V gene: TRBV15; J gene: TRBJ1-3; clone size: -; D gene: -; CDR3 protein: CATSMGRWFDRLDGNTIYF; CDR3 DNA: TGTGCCACCAGCATGGGGAGATGGTTCGACCGCTTAGATGGAAACACCATATATTTT
V gene: TRBV7-3; J gene: TRBJ1-4; clone size: -; D gene: TRBD1; CDR3 protein: CASSRGQGGTNEKLFF; CDR3 DNA: TGTGCCAGCAGCCGGGGACAGGGTGGAACTAATGAAAAACTGTTTTTT
V gene: TRBV6-5; J gene: TRBJ2-7; clone size: -; D gene: TRBD1; CDR3 protein: CASSYTGGSYEQYF; CDR3 DNA: TGTGCCAGCAGTTACACAGGGGGCTCCTACGAGCAGTACTTC
V gene: TRBV29-1; J gene: TRBJ2-5; clone size: -; D gene: -; CDR3 protein: CSVPSLGGFGETQYF; CDR3 DNA: TGCAGCGTTCCCTCCCTCGGTGGGTTCGGGGAGACCCAGTACTTC
V gene: TRBV6-5; J gene: TRBJ1-1; clone size: -; D gene: -; CDR3 protein: CASSAFGSEAFF; CDR3 DNA: TGTGCCAGCAGTGCCTTTGGCAGTGAAGCTTTCTTT
V gene: TRBV6-5; J gene: TRBJ2-2; clone size: -; D gene: -; CDR3 protein: CASSYSVPIAGELFF; CDR3 DNA: TGTGCCAGCAGTTACTCCGTTCCTATCGCCGGGGAGCTGTTTTTT
V gene: TRBV5-1; J gene: TRBJ2-5; clone size: -; D gene: TRBD1; CDR3 protein: CASSFTGTVETQYF; CDR3 DNA: TGCGCCAGCAGTTTCACCGGGACAGTAGAGACCCAGTACTTC
V gene: TRBV6-1; J gene: TRBJ1-3; clone size: few; D gene: TRBD1; CDR3 protein: CASSGQGSAGNTIYF; CDR3 DNA: TGTGCCAGCAGTGGACAGGGGTCGGCCGGAAACACCATATATTTT
V gene: TRBV9; J gene: TRBJ2-1; clone size: -; D gene: TRBD1; CDR3 protein: CASSEGRQGWNEQFF; CDR3 DNA: TGTGCCAGCAGCGAGGGGAGACAGGGGTGGAATGAGCAGTTCTTC
V gene: TRBV11-3; J gene: TRBJ2-7; clone size: -; D gene: TRBD1; CDR3 protein: CASSLGGGQNRGPPSCEQYF; CDR3 DNA: TGTGCCAGCAGCTTAGGAGGGGGACAGAATCGGGGTCCACCATCGTGTGAGCAGTACTTC
V gene: TRBV27; J gene: TRBJ2-7; clone size: -; D gene: TRBD1; CDR3 protein: CASSLGQGTQYF; CDR3 DNA: TGTGCCAGCAGTTTGGGACAGGGGACTCAGTACTTC
V gene: TRBV7-3; J gene: TRBJ2-5; clone size: -; D gene: -; CDR3 protein: CASSLAGYQETQYF; CDR3 DNA: TGTGCCAGCAGCTTAGCGGGGTACCAAGAGACCCAGTACTTC
V gene: TRBV4-1; J gene: TRBJ1-4; clone size: -; D gene: -; CDR3 protein: CASSQFSGDNEKLFF; CDR3 DNA: TGCGCCAGCAGCCAATTCTCGGGTGATAATGAAAAACTGTTTTTT
V gene: TRBV5-1; J gene: TRBJ2-5; clone size: -; D gene: -; CDR3 protein: CASSLGAGLKETQYF; CDR3 DNA: TGCGCCAGCAGCTTGGGGGCGGGGTTAAAAGAGACCCAGTACTTC
V gene: TRBV7-2; J gene: TRBJ1-5; clone size: -; D gene: -; CDR3 protein: CASSLAGRVNNQPQHF; CDR3 DNA: TGTGCCAGCAGCTTAGCCGGCAGGGTAAACAATCAGCCCCAGCATTTT
V gene: TRBV9; J gene: TRBJ2-7; clone size: few; D gene: -; CDR3 protein: CASSVGGGQGSSYEQYF; CDR3 DNA: TGTGCCAGCAGCGTAGGGGGGGGGCAGGGAAGCTCCTACGAGCAGTACTTC
V gene: TRBV5-1; J gene: TRBJ2-2; clone size: -; D gene: TRBD2; CDR3 protein: CASSFREANTGELFF; CDR3 DNA: TGCGCCAGCAGTTTCCGGGAGGCGAACACCGGGGAGCTGTTTTTT
V gene: TRBV7-9; J gene: TRBJ2-5; clone size: few; D gene: -; CDR3 protein: CASSSGGETQYF; CDR3 DNA: TGTGCCAGCAGCTCCGGCGGAGAGACCCAGTACTTC
V gene: TRBV20-1; J gene: TRBJ2-3; clone size: -; D gene: -; CDR3 protein: CSASAPDTQYF; CDR3 DNA: TGCAGTGCGAGCGCCCCAGATACGCAGTATTTT
V gene: TRBV7-9; J gene: TRBJ2-1; clone size: -; D gene: TRBD1; CDR3 protein: CASSSDRARDNEQFF; CDR3 DNA: TGTGCCAGCAGCTCGGACAGGGCCAGAGACAATGAGCAGTTCTTC
V gene: TRBV5-4; J gene: TRBJ2-3; clone size: -; D gene: -; CDR3 protein: CASSLVSTDTQYF; CDR3 DNA: TGTGCCAGCAGCTTGGTAAGCACAGATACGCAGTATTTT
V gene: TRBV9; J gene: TRBJ2-7; clone size: -; D gene: -; CDR3 protein: CASSVGRQTAYEQYF; CDR3 DNA: TGTGCCAGCAGCGTAGGTCGGCAGACAGCCTACGAGCAGTACTTC
V gene: TRBV5-6; J gene: TRBJ1-1; clone size: -; D gene: TRBD1; CDR3 protein: CASSQGQGWNTEAFF; CDR3 DNA: TGTGCCAGCAGCCAGGGACAGGGGTGGAACACTGAAGCTTTCTTT
V gene: TRBV6-4; J gene: TRBJ2-3; clone size: -; D gene: -; CDR3 protein: CASSDSLGSTDTQYF; CDR3 DNA: TGTGCCAGCAGTGACTCCCTCGGTAGCACAGATACGCAGTATTTT
V gene: TRBV2; J gene: TRBJ1-1; clone size: once; D gene: -; CDR3 protein: CASSKGQLNTEAFF; CDR3 DNA: TGTGCCAGCAGTAAAGGACAGCTGAACACTGAAGCTTTCTTT
V gene: TRBV30; J gene: TRBJ2-7; clone size: -; D gene: -; CDR3 protein: CAWSFGVKYEQYF; CDR3 DNA: TGTGCCTGGTCCTTTGGAGTGAAATACGAGCAGTACTTC
V gene: TRBV29-1; J gene: TRBJ2-1; clone size: -; D gene: TRBD2; CDR3 protein: CSVDWGLATNEQFF; CDR3 DNA: TGCAGCGTTGATTGGGGACTAGCGACCAATGAGCAGTTCTTC
V gene: TRBV27; J gene: TRBJ1-3; clone size: -; D gene: -; CDR3 protein: CASSFSAGNTIYF; CDR3 DNA: TGTGCCAGCAGTTTTTCAGCTGGAAACACCATATATTTT
V gene: TRBV4-1; J gene: TRBJ1-5; clone size: few; D gene: -; CDR3 protein: CASSQDLAGWSNQPQHF; CDR3 DNA: TGCGCCAGCAGCCAAGATCTGGCGGGATGGAGCAATCAGCCCCAGCATTTT
V gene: TRBV5-6; J gene: TRBJ2-5; clone size: few; D gene: TRBD2; CDR3 protein: CASSTGLDGTQYF; CDR3 DNA: TGTGCCAGCAGCACGGGACTAGATGGGACCCAGTACTTC
V gene: TRBV27; J gene: TRBJ1-2; clone size: few; D gene: -; CDR3 protein: CASSLSRGNYGYTF; CDR3 DNA: TGTGCCAGCAGTTTATCCAGGGGTAACTATGGCTACACCTTC
V gene: TRBV7-3; J gene: TRBJ2-5; clone size: -; D gene: TRBD1; CDR3 protein: CASSRQGEETQYF; CDR3 DNA: TGTGCCAGCAGCCGACAGGGGGAGGAGACCCAGTACTTC
V gene: TRBV4-1; J gene: TRBJ2-7; clone size: -; D gene: TRBD2; CDR3 protein: CASSRASGKAAYEQYF; CDR3 DNA: TGCGCCAGCAGCCGAGCTAGCGGGAAAGCAGCCTACGAGCAGTACTTC
V gene: TRBV7-9; J gene: TRBJ2-1; clone size: -; D gene: TRBD2; CDR3 protein: CASTEAGGSSYNEQFF; CDR3 DNA: TGTGCCAGTACGGAAGCGGGAGGGAGCTCCTACAATGAGCAGTTCTTC
V gene: TRBV5-1; J gene: TRBJ1-5; clone size: -; D gene: TRBD1; CDR3 protein: CASSLGQGGQPQHF; CDR3 DNA: TGCGCCAGCAGCTTGGGACAGGGAGGCCAGCCCCAGCATTTT
V gene: TRBV25-1; J gene: TRBJ2-3; clone size: -; D gene: TRBD1; CDR3 protein: CASSPQGQDYTDTQYF; CDR3 DNA: TGTGCCAGCAGCCCTCAGGGACAGGATTACACAGATACGCAGTATTTT
V gene: TRBV11-2; J gene: TRBJ1-1; clone size: once; D gene: -; CDR3 protein: CASSLDPPGPAFF; CDR3 DNA: TGTGCCAGCAGCTTAGATCCCCCAGGCCCAGCTTTCTTT
V gene: TRBV28; J gene: TRBJ1-1; clone size: few; D gene: -; CDR3 protein: CASSLAWAQNTEAFF; CDR3 DNA: TGTGCCAGCAGTTTGGCGTGGGCCCAGAACACTGAAGCTTTCTTT
V gene: TRBV6-1; J gene: TRBJ2-7; clone size: -; D gene: TRBD2; CDR3 protein: CASSEGSGNGSEQYF; CDR3 DNA: TGTGCCAGCAGTGAGGGTAGCGGGAATGGGTCCGAGCAGTACTTC
V gene: TRBV28; J gene: TRBJ1-1; clone size: -; D gene: TRBD1; CDR3 protein: CASSPGTGGTEAFF; CDR3 DNA: TGTGCCAGCAGTCCCGGGACAGGGGGCACTGAAGCTTTCTTT
V gene: TRBV5-1; J gene: TRBJ2-7; clone size: -; D gene: -; CDR3 protein: CASSLTGSYEQYF; CDR3 DNA: TGCGCCAGCAGCCTGACTGGGTCCTACGAGCAGTACTTC
V gene: TRBV28; J gene: TRBJ2-1; clone size: -; D gene: -; CDR3 protein: CASSFLGGNEQFF; CDR3 DNA: TGTGCCAGCAGTTTCCTAGGAGGCAATGAGCAGTTCTTC
V gene: TRBV5-6; J gene: TRBJ2-1; clone size: -; D gene: TRBD2; CDR3 protein: CASGRTSGAIYNEQFF; CDR3 DNA: TGTGCCAGCGGGAGGACTAGCGGGGCGATCTACAATGAGCAGTTCTTC
V gene: TRBV2; J gene: TRBJ2-7; clone size: -; D gene: -; CDR3 protein: CASWGDSTGEQYF; CDR3 DNA: TGTGCCAGTTGGGGGGACTCGACCGGCGAGCAGTACTTC
V gene: TRBV7-9; J gene: TRBJ1-3; clone size: -; D gene: TRBD1; CDR3 protein: CASSSGTGVGNTIYF; CDR3 DNA: TGTGCCAGCAGCTCCGGGACAGGGGTCGGAAACACCATATATTTT
V gene: TRBV5-4; J gene: TRBJ2-1; clone size: few; D gene: -; CDR3 protein: CASSLARSDEQFF; CDR3 DNA: TGTGCCAGCAGCTTAGCTAGGTCGGATGAGCAGTTCTTC
V gene: TRBV5-1; J gene: TRBJ2-7; clone size: -; D gene: TRBD2; CDR3 protein: CASSPGTSGDYEQYF; CDR3 DNA: TGCGCCAGCAGCCCCGGGACTAGCGGTGACTACGAGCAGTACTTC